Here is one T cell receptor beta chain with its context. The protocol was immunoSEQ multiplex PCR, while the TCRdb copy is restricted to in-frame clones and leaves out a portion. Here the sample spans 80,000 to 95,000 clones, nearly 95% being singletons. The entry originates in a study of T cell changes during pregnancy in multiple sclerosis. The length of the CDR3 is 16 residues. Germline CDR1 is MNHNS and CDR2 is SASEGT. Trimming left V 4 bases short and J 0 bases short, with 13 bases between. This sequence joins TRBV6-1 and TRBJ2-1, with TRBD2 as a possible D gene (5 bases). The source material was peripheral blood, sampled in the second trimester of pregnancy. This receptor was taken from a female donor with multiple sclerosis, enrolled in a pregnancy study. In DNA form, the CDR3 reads TGTGCCAGCAGTGTTTGGACTTCTGGCTCCTACAATGAGCAGTTCTTC. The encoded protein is CASSVWTSGSYNEQFF.